A selection of T cell receptor beta chains follows, all from one sample in a study of blood T cell repertoires in COVID-19. Repertoires were generated with immunoSEQ multiplex PCR, while TCRdb's copy carries only in-frame clones and drops some. The sample lists some 21,000 clones, 75% to 90% occurring once. The sample consisted of peripheral blood. Receptor source: a human donor with acute or convalescent COVID-19. The donor label of this sample is uncertain. CDR3s leave out the opening cysteine and the closing phenylalanine or tryptophan.

TRBJ2-2,TRBV14,ASSQLHLTGELF
TRBJ2-1,TRBV18,ASSPRQISYNEQF
TRBJ2-3,TRBV19,ASSGQSTDTQY
TRBJ2-5,TRBV7-2,ASSPRGGAGLGTQY
TRBJ1-2,TRBV5-1,ASSQGWVQDFYGYT
TRBJ2-1,TRBV10-1,ASSESGSGHEQF
TRBJ1-1,TRBV2,ASRASPRAEAF
TRBJ1-4,TRBV5-1,ASSLGTLNNEKLF
TRBJ1-1,TRBV5-4,ASSLGDRSSTEAF
TRBJ2-7,TRBV5-1,ASGTSDGFYEQY
TRBJ2-3,TRBV18,ASSPGQDTDTQY
TRBJ2-2,TRBV6-6,ASSLLTGVEIGTGELF
TRBJ1-1,TRBV6-5,ASSYSTGSTEAF
TRBJ2-1,TRBV6-5,ASRGQAGGSNEQF